The present T cell receptor (beta chain) was sequenced within a study of blood T cell repertoires in COVID-19 (dated by TCRdb to the early 2020s). Describing the broader study: Collaborator samples came from the United States, Italy and Spain and covered acute and convalescent phases of COVID-19. The prospective study material was composed of cDNA or gDNA derived from T cells, B-cell-depleted T cells, or PBMCs. The dataset comprised deeply sampled blood TCRbeta repertoires from subjects exposed to, actively infected with, or recovered from COVID-19. The repertoires were made available in a free public database intended to serve as a resource for research on the immune response to SARS-CoV-2. Samples were obtained from the ongoing ImmuneRACE study (first 160 participants) and from over a thousand subjects provided by 6 global collaborators. A de-identified subject ID, COVID-19 status, age in years and sex were almost always included in the sample metadata. Where available, HLA class I and class II types were obtained from metadata supplied by the sample provider rather than from assay-based typing. What the authors observed across the whole study: How much clinical and demographic metadata was included differed by source and by participant, and the metadata was provided uncurated.

In the case of this clone: Its antigen specificity is not known. Per-nucleotide qualities are absent, and no much larger clonotype sits a single base away.

Trimming at the junction amounts to 6 bases on V and 8 bases on J, and the germline ends lie 17 bases apart. CDR1 and CDR2, per the germline V gene, are SGHTA and FQGTGA. The CDR3 contains 14 residues, cysteine and phenylalanine counted. The sequence is cut down to CDR3 DNA, 42 bases in frame from base 1. TCRbeta CDR3 regions were amplified from genomic DNA using the immunoSEQ Assay, a bias-controlled multiplex PCR. Turning to the authors' computational methods: Within the assay, amplification of reference gene primers was used to estimate how many nucleated cells each sample contained. To quantify the absolute abundance of each unique TCRbeta CDR3 rearrangement, sequence reads were collapsed and filtered. For each sample, productive Simpson clonality was calculated as the square root of Simpson's diversity index over productive rearrangements. Entries here come from immuneACCESS through TCRdb and include only in-frame sequences with V and J called. Some clones fail to appear in such tables; in the studies checked, an unresolved V gene covers under half of the shortfall, and the cause of the remainder is unknown. V and J calls and clone size are copied from that table; D and trimming were computed from the DNA. The sample table records under 250,000 clones; over 70% of these occur just once. The ten most abundant clones make up 8.5% to 10% of the sample.

Whole blood was collected in K2EDTA tubes by collaborating institutions according to the institutions' own protocols. Collaborator samples were shipped for TCRbeta analysis as frozen whole blood, isolated PBMCs, or DNA extracted from either sample type. The sequence links TRBV7-3 to TRBJ2-1; matching of 6 bases hints at TRBD2 as the D gene. This TCR was sampled from a man aged 40-49 years with active or convalescent COVID-19. The specimen was peripheral blood. The nucleotide sequence is TGTGCCAGCAGTAGGCCCGGGGGAGGCGATGAGCAGTTCTTC. It translates as CASSRPGGGDEQFF.